What follows is one TCR beta chain and its context. Its antigen is still unknown. The CDR3 spans 15 residues. Germline CDR1 is DFQATT and CDR2 is SNEGSKA (reference sequence). Trimming removed 0 bases from V and 1 base from J, with 13 bases in between. The data derive from a study of response to subunit inactivated influenza vaccine. Study observations and caveats: T cells newly recruited by each seasonal influenza vaccination are few, the authors suggested.

Each CDR3 protein gets one entry after TCRdb re-called the RT-PCR reads with MiXCR. The sample holds fewer than 700,000 distinct CDR3 sequences, 10% to 15% seen once. This clonotype originated in a man between 50 and 59 years old who received an inactivated influenza vaccine. The chain employs TRBV20-1 and TRBJ2-7, with D hard to call. This specimen was PBMCs from blood, taken roughly 6 weeks after vaccination. CDR3 protein: CSARDLARPSYEQYF. The DNA of the CDR3 is TGCAGTGCTAGAGATTTGGCCAGGCCTTCCTACGAGCAGTACTTC.